This TCR beta chain was retrieved from a study of beta chain features in type 1 diabetes. Turning to the study itself: Patients shared similar age, gender and cell yields with healthy donors. The samples had 90 million to 130 million sorted cells examined in all. Study-level points and caveats: TCRB CDR3s were moderately but significantly shorter in Type 1 diabetes patients in all four CD4+ subsets. In comparison with healthy donors, patients had naive, central memory and Treg TCRB repertoires that appeared more similar.

Germline assignment: CDR1 SQVTM and CDR2 ANQGSEA. This CDR3 spans 15 amino acids. V was cut by 4 bases and J by 0 bases, with 12 bases left in between. A remark on this clone: The antigen is undetermined.

cDNA synthesis used the whole RNA isolate, giving expressed TCRB sequences. The data were produced by immunoSEQ multiplex PCR, yet TCRdb's version contains in-frame clones alone and is incomplete. The table has over 300,000 clones, 9.3% seen once. V is TRBV29-1 and J is TRBJ2-2; D may be TRBD2 (5 bases). Sequenced: central memory CD4+ T cells from blood. This clonotype was obtained from a man in his thirties or forties with type 1 diabetes. In nucleotides, the CDR3 is TGCAGCGTTGTCGCGGGCAGCACGAACACCGGGGAGCTGTTTTTT. Amino acids: CSVVAGSTNTGELFF.